This T cell receptor (beta chain) is drawn from a study of cytomegalovirus exposure and HLA in healthy donors (dated 2017 in TCRdb). A note on the overall study: In an earlier analysis of 450 to 750 of the donors, less than 350 Gb of sequence data and 117 million unique TCR beta sequences from roughly 180 million T cells were reported. The study profiled the T cell repertoires of 500 to 800 subjects by immunosequencing and related them to cytomegalovirus serostatus. Rather than drawing on any new phenotypic data, the later analysis identified candidate immune exposures from TCR beta sequences and the way those sequences occurred across donors. Every discovery cohort repertoire had been produced on one sequencing platform. Approximately 330 gigabases of sequencing data and around 85 million unique TCR sequences made up an early release that covered approximately 620 HLA-typed donors. Class I and class II HLA loci were covered by the typing at four-digit resolution. A later analysis re-examined previously published TCR beta repertoires from more than 550 donors and added high-resolution HLA genotyping to investigate patterns of TCR occurrence. Among around 400 genotyped donors of the cohort, an average of roughly 230,000 unique TCR beta nucleotide sequences was sequenced per donor, of which roughly 17% were non-productive. The aim of the study was to test whether cataloging public T cell receptors could identify signatures of past pathogen exposure. The number of donors typed differed by locus, with roughly 629-640 for A, B, C, DRB1 and DQB1, around 520 for DQA1, 606 for DPA1, and approximately 470 for DPB1. In a later genetic analysis, genome-wide SNP genotypes for about 55% of the roughly 670 donors were used, and that subset was treated as a discovery cohort. In an earlier analysis of around 540 of the donors, high-throughput TCR beta sequencing was used to judge whether each TCR beta V gene segment behaved as functional or pseudogenic. A few DR-DQ haplotypes were handled as single units for association and clustering because linkage in the cohort was strong. Donor age, sex, ethnicity and CMV serostatus were collected together with the repertoire data. Besides the first cohort of about 730 subjects, a separate validation cohort made up of 120 different subjects was used. Of the 300 to 450 genotyped donors, around 81% fell in the genetic ancestry cluster associated with self-reported Caucasian donors. To predict cytomegalovirus infection status, the study brought together high-throughput TCR immunosequencing, statistical association of individual TCRs with disease status, and machine learning. Paper-wide results and their limitations: According to a later genetic analysis, donors in an Asian-associated ancestry cluster had fewer N-insertions in productive TCRs than the approximately 670-donor mean. An association between a missense DCLRE1C variant and V-gene and J-gene trimming of TCR beta chains was found in a later genetic analysis and replicated in an independent cohort. It was suggested by the authors that the approach could potentially be generalized to other disease states and immunological phenotypes. Only TCR beta chains were sequenced in this cohort, and the absence of alpha or paired-chain data limited detectable features. A further reported finding was that TCR beta sequences accurately predicted the HLA-A and HLA-B alleles for most subjects in the first cohort. A later analysis reported that several top co-occurrence clusters appeared linked to parvovirus B19, influenza, CMV and Epstein-Barr virus. Because the 87-base-pair reads could not distinguish some IMGT-functional V segments, including TRBV6-2 and TRBV6-3, those segments were excluded. In the study, approximately 160 TCR beta chains were listed as associated with cytomegalovirus. The only immune exposure information available for the cohort was CMV serostatus. In a later analysis, the rate of TCR association differed among HLA loci, with DRB1 alleles having the most associated TCRs and HLA-C alleles having the fewest. Linkage disequilibrium might explain the correlated functional status among segregating V segments, but an unknown experimental factor could not be ruled out. A cluster of highly shared sequence variants was judged likely to represent a technical artifact of the sequencing pipeline. Broadly in line with IMGT annotations, most TCR beta V segments showed up in productive rearrangements about 87% or about 30% of the time in an earlier analysis of some 590 of the donors. Strong co-occurrence of HLA alleles, especially DR and DQ, made assigning TCR associations to individual alleles difficult. Because counts were too low, about 15 rarely observed V segments, including chromosome 9 orphons, were left out of the earlier analysis of about 620 of the donors. A later analysis found that HLA-associated TCR beta chains were more clonally expanded and had lower generation probabilities than equally common non-associated chains. Presence/absence analyses assumed roughly uniform sequencing depth across donors, an assumption that may not hold. A later analysis associated 15,000 or so TCR beta sequences with specific HLA alleles at a false discovery rate of 0.05. In both the original and validation cohorts, the classifier was reported to diagnose cytomegalovirus status with high specificity and sensitivity. Because HLA typing was missing for some donors at each locus, association tests included only the typed subset. Most CMV-associated TCR beta chains appeared to be HLA-restricted in a later analysis, and the HLA associations seemed to be driven largely by CMV exposure. In vitro tests confirmed that a few of the cytomegalovirus-associated TCR beta chains recognize cytomegalovirus antigens. Across donors, most TCR sequences were observed very rarely, whereas some public TCRs were present in many individuals.

A note on this clone: The antigen this receptor binds is unknown. There are no base qualities to consult, and no much larger clone falls within one base.

The cohort consisted of more than 650 healthy bone marrow donors. At the time of sampling, every cohort member was nominally healthy, though immune exposures that went unrecorded were likely present. The donor tested CMV seropositive and was one of the 289 seropositive cohort members. Every donor gave a peripheral blood sample, and the peripheral blood mononuclear cells from that sample were used for TCR beta sequencing. Genomic DNA was extracted from the blood cell samples with the Qiagen DNeasy Blood Extraction Kit. Library preparation employed the immunoSEQ multiplex PCR assay. For the multiplex PCR, a mixture combining 60 forward primers for TCR Vbeta segments and 13 reverse primers for TCR Jbeta segments was used. Amplification of the CDR3 region of rearranged TCR beta genes was performed with a multiplex PCR assay on genomic DNA. On the Illumina HiSeq System, the amplified TCR beta libraries were sequenced as 87-base-pair reads. Per the source publication's procedure: Across the 666 repertoires, a later analysis counted some 80 million unique TCR beta chains, roughly 11 million of which were shared by at least two donors. Raw reads were error-corrected and collapsed into unique sequences by a nearest-neighbor algorithm in which closely related sequences were merged to remove PCR and sequencing errors. To assign V, D and J gene segments, CDR3 sequences were aligned to IMGT reference sequences. Each retained sequence needed at least a six-nucleotide match to both a V gene segment and a J gene segment. Rearrangements were called productive when the CDR3 lacked stop codons and stayed in frame with V and J; all others were non-productive. Following IMGT convention, CDR3 was defined as the stretch from the second conserved V-encoded cysteine to the conserved J-encoded phenylalanine. The earlier analysis of fewer than 700 of the donors excluded sequences that lacked an unambiguous match to a single V gene segment. In an earlier analysis of roughly 600 of the donors, a V segment was called functional when productive rearrangements were above 56.7%, and segregating when the standard deviation between donors exceeded 5%. A statistical classification framework was built for diagnosing cytomegalovirus status from the catalog of TCR beta chain sequences. In a later analysis, V and J genes were assigned by comparing TCR nucleotide sequences against IMGT/GENE-DB human TR gene sequences. In a later analysis, CDR3 sequences and most-parsimonious VDJ recombination scenarios were assigned using the TCRdist pipeline. In a later analysis, every TCR beta chain was defined by the combination of its CDR3 amino acid sequence and its V-gene family, and reads without a unique V-gene family were dropped. A later analysis removed several hundred highly shared, low-generation-probability nucleotide sequences to deal with suspected cross-contamination and a sequencing artifact. In a later analysis, a clonal expansion index for each public chain was calculated from normalized within-repertoire ranks of inferred template counts. Generation probabilities in a later analysis came from a VDJ recombination model fitted to out-of-frame rearrangements, and those results were checked against IGoR. In a later analysis, hypergeometric tests were used to score TCR-TCR, TCR-HLA and TCR-CMV co-occurrence, with a repertoire-size bias correction applied to TCR pairs. False discovery rates were estimated in a later analysis by permuting HLA or CMV assignments 20 times. In a later analysis, co-occurring TCRs were grouped using DBSCAN, and TCRdist sequence similarity was added for clustering within HLA-allele-positive subsets. Repertoires with fewer than 30,000 or more than 120,000 public chains were left out of co-occurrence clustering, as were about five repertoires with anomalous nucleotide sharing. Here the immuneACCESS table is served through TCRdb, limited to in-frame sequences with V and J called. Missing clones are a known gap in these copies; in checked studies unresolved V genes cover under half, and the rest lacks a known reason. From that table come the V and J calls and clone size; the DNA was used to work out D and trimming. The sample table holds 160,000 or so clones, of which roughly 80% were seen once. About 10% of the sample rests with the top ten.

For CDR1 and CDR2, the germline V gene (reference sequence) lists MNHEY and SMNVEV. The cysteine opens and the phenylalanine closes a CDR3 of 16 amino acids. Only CDR3 DNA remains: 48 bases, in frame from the first base. Germline trimming amounts to 4 bases on V and 1 base on J, with 7 as the count of junction bases outside the gene matches. The chain joins TRBV27 to TRBJ2-4, and 7 junctional nucleotides match TRBD1. The TCR sequence derives from a man in his fifties in good health and CMV-seropositive. The specimen sequenced was PBMCs. At the DNA level, the sequence is TGTGCCAGCAGTTCCCCAGGGGGAAGGGCCAAAAACATTCAGTACTTC. Its amino acids are CASSSPGGRAKNIQYF.